This TCR beta chain was sequenced during a study of blood T cells in healthy people across ages. This clonotype was observed a few times. A sample-barcoded 5' primer and a J-beta primer mix were used in a second PCR of about 7 to 11 cycles. TCRdb analysed the 5' RACE reads with MiXCR anew, one entry per CDR3 protein. The top ten clones hold under 4.5% of a sample with some 760,000 distinct CDR3 sequences, 25% of them seen once. From germline, CDR1 is MNHEY and CDR2 SVGEGT. V lost 6 bases and J lost 2, with 10 bases in between. There are 13 residues in the CDR3. The same sample was also used in a study of T cells of mothers and their children. In that study: Over 9 million TCR beta CDR3 reads were obtained from each mother, and about 3 million from each child.

The clonotype comes from a boy younger than 18 in good health. Material for sequencing was blood. This sequence joins TRBV6-2 or TRBV6-3 and TRBJ2-5, with unresolved D. In nucleotides, the CDR3 is TGTGCCAGCAGAGACGCAAGACAAGAGACCCAGTACTTC. Translated: CASRDARQETQYF.